The clone carrying this T cell receptor (beta chain) appeared many times. Its target is unknown. This entry comes from a study of CD8 T cells in ankylosing spondylitis. Study conclusions and caveats: What appeared characteristic of ankylosing spondylitis blood was a TCR beta motif of under 10 highly homologous variants. Reportedly, disease-linked clones are significantly enriched in ankylosing spondylitis patients' matched synovial fluid. The disease-linked clones had a CD8+ phenotype and low blood frequencies.

Quantitative barcoded 5'-RACE was used to prepare TCR beta libraries. TCRdb redid the calling of the 5' RACE reads with MiXCR, one entry per CDR3 protein. Here the sample spans approximately 520,000 distinct CDR3 sequences, roughly 5.2% being singletons. The ends were cut back, 0 bases at V and 0 bases at J, with 11 bases in the middle. CDR1 and CDR2 (germline): DFQATT, SNEGSKA (reference sequence). The CDR3 is made up of 15 amino acids. V and J are TRBV20-1 and TRBJ1-2; no definite D call. The source of this sequence is a male donor with ankylosing spondylitis. The sequenced material came from blood, either unsorted or a sorted T cell fraction (not recorded which). The CDR3 nucleotides are TGCAGTGCTAGAGATCAGTACGGAGCTAACTATGGCTACACCTTC. The encoded protein is CSARDQYGANYGYTF.